A selection of T cell receptor beta chains follows, all from one sample in a study of T cells expressing NK-cell markers. Reanalyzing the 5' RACE reads, TCRdb keeps one entry per CDR3 protein, without DNA. This listing includes about 260,000 distinct CDR3 sequences. Sequenced material: blood T cells: a sorted CD56 or NKG2C T cell subset, CD4+ or CD8+ T cells, or bulk PBMC T cells (not recorded which). The receptors shown here come from a woman aged 18 to 75 in good health. Both conserved end residues are part of each CDR3.

TRBJ1-1	TRBV7-2	CASSPREGVAEAFF
TRBJ2-4	TRBV5-1	CASSWTSGGAVNIQYF
TRBJ2-4	TRBV2	CASSVGRRGNIQYF
TRBJ1-5	TRBV7-2	CASSRLSNSNQPQHF
TRBJ1-6	TRBV14	CASSSLYNSPLHF
TRBJ2-5	TRBV29-1	CSVEGRQAQETQYF
TRBJ2-1	TRBV5-1	CASSLGAGGYDEQFF
TRBJ1-5	TRBV6-1	CASTYALGLGQPQHF
TRBJ2-1	TRBV3-1	CASSTSDRSYNEQFF
TRBJ2-3	TRBV9	CASSVGSLLAGDTDTQYF
TRBJ2-1	TRBV3-1	CASSQMFASGSNEQFF
TRBJ2-2	TRBV5-5	CASSAVGGSATGELFF
TRBJ2-3	TRBV10-1	CASRGYTDTQYF
TRBJ2-2	TRBV24-1	CATSDPTGRNTGELFF
TRBJ1-6	TRBV4-1	CASSKSHGTVSSYNSPLHF
TRBJ2-3	TRBV29-1	CSVARDQTDTQYF